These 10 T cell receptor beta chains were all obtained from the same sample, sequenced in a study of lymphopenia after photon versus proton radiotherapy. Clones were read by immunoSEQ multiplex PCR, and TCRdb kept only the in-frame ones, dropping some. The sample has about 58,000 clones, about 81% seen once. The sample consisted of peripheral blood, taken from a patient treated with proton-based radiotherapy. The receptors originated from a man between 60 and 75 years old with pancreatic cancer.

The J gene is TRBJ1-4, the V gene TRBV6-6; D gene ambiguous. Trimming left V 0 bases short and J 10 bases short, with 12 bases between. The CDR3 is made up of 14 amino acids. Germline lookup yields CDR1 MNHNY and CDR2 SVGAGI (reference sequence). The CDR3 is CASSYSIAEGKLFF. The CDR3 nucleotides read TGTGCCAGCAGTTACTCGATCGCAGAAGGAAAACTGTTTTTT.

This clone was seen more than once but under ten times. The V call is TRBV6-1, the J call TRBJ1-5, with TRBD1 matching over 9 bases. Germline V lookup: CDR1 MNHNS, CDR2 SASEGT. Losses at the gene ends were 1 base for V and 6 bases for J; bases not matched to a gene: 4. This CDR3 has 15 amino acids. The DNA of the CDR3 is TGTGCCAGCAGTGAAGTGACAGGGGGATTTCAGCCCCAGCATTTT. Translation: CASSEVTGGFQPQHF.

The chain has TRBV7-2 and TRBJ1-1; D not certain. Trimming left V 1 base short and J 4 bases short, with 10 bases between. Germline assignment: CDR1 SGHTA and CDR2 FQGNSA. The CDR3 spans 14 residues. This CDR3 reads CASSLGGYTTEAFF. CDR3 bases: TGTGCCAGCAGCTTAGGGGGTTATACCACTGAAGCTTTCTTT. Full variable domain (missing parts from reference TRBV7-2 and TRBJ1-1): GAGVSQSPSNKVTEKGKDVELRCDPISGHTALYWYRQSLGQGLEFLIYFQGNSAPDKSGLPSDRFSAERTGGSVSTLTIQRTQQEDSAVYLCASSLGGYTTEAFFGQGTRLTVV.

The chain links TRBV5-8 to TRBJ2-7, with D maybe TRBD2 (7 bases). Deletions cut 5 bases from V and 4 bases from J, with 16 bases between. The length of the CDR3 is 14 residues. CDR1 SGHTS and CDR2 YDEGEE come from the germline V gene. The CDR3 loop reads CASRTRRGAYEQYF. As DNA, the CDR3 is TGTGCCAGCAGAACCCGACGGGGGGCGTACGAGCAGTACTTC. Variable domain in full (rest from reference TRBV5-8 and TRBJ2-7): EAGVTQSPTHLIKTRGQQATLRCSPISGHTSVYWYQQALGLGLQFLLWYDEGEERNRGNFPPRFSGRQFPNYSSELNVNALELEDSALYLCASRTRRGAYEQYFGPGTRLTVT.

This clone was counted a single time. The CDR3 DNA reads as TGTGCCAGTAGTATTGAGGTGGGACAGGGCTACAATGAGCAGTTCTTC. Its translation: CASSIEVGQGYNEQFF. The rearrangement uses TRBV19 and TRBJ2-1, with TRBD1 matching over 9 bases. The V segment lost 3 bases and the J segment 3 bases; nucleotides outside the gene matches: 6. Germline V gene data show CDR1 as LNHDA and CDR2 as SQIVND (reference sequence). CDR3 size: 16 residues.

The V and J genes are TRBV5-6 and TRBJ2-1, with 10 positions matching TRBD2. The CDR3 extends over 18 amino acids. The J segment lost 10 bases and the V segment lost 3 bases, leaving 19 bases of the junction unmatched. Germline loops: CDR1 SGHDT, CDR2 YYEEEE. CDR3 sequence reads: CASSSRTSGALPLVEQFF. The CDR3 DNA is TGTGCCAGCAGCTCAAGGACTAGCGGAGCTCTTCCGCTCGTGGAGCAGTTCTTC.

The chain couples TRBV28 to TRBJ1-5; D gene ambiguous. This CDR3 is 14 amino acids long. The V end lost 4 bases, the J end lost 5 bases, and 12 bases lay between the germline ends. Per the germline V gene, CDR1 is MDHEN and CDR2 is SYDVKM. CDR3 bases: TGTGCCAGCAGTTGGGGAGTCGGCGATCAGCCCCAGCATTTT. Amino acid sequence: CASSWGVGDQPQHF.

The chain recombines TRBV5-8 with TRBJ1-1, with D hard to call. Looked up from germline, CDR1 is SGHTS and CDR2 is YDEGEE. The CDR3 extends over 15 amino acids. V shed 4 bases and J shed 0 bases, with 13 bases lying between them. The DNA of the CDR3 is TGTGCCAGCAGCCGAACGGACTTAATGAACACTGAAGCTTTCTTT. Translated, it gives CASSRTDLMNTEAFF.

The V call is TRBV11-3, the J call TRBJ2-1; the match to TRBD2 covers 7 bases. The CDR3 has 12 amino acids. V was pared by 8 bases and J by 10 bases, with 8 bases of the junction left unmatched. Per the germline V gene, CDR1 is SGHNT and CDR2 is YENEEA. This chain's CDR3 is CASVLLGGEQFF. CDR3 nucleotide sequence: TGTGCCAGCGTTCTCCTGGGGGGGGAGCAGTTCTTC.

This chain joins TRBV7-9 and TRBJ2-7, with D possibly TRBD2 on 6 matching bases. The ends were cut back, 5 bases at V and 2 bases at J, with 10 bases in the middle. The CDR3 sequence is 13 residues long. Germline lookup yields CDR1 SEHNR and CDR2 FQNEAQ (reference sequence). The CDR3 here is CASSIGGPYEQYF. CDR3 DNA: TGTGCCAGCAGCATCGGGGGACCCTACGAGCAGTACTTC. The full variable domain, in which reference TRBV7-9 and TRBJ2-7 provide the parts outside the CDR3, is DTGVSQNPRHKITKRGQNVTFRCDPISEHNRLYWYRQTLGQGPEFLTYFQNEAQLEKSRLLSDRFSAERPKGSFSTLEIQRTEQGDSAMYLCASSIGGPYEQYFGPGTRLTVT.